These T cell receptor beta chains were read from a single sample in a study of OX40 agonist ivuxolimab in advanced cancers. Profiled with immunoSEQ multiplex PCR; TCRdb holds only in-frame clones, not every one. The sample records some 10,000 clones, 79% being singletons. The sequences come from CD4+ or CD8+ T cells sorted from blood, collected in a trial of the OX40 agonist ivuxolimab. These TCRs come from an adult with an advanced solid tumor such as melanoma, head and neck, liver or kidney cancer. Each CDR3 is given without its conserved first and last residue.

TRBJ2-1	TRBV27	ASSGTDSIATYNEQF
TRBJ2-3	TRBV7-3	ASSPGWRPTDTQY
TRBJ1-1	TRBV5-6	ASSKPGRLNTEAF
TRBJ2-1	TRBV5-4	ASSSTTGPTEISYNEQF
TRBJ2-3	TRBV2	ASSRQGSTDTQY
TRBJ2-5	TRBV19	ASSGVRGTQY
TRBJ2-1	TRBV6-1	ASRDGAGEQF
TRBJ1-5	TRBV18	ASSPSGTGDQPQH
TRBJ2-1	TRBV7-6	ASSLSGGYNEQF
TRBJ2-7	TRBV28	ASSLRGAGSYEQY
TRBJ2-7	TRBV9	ASSVAAAGTYEQY
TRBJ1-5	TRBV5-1	ASSLVSGVNNQPQH
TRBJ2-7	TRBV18	ASSPPRDYEQY
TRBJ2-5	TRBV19	ASSIARGDEQY
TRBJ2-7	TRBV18	ASSPADSSYEQY
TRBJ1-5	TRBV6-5	ASKGLNSNQPQH
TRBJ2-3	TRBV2	ASSEEGPSGADTQY
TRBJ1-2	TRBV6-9	ASSDVTGTGYYGYT
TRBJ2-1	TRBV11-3	ASSTGSRGWNEQF
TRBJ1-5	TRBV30	AWSVGPNSNQPQH
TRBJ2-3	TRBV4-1	ASRNTDTQY
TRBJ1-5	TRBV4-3	ASSQDNRGNQPQH
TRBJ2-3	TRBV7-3	ASSVRSGLLDTQY
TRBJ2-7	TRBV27	ASSLSAGNRWNEQY
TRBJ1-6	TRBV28	ASSRDGDNSPLH
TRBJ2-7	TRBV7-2	ASSFAGGSYEQY